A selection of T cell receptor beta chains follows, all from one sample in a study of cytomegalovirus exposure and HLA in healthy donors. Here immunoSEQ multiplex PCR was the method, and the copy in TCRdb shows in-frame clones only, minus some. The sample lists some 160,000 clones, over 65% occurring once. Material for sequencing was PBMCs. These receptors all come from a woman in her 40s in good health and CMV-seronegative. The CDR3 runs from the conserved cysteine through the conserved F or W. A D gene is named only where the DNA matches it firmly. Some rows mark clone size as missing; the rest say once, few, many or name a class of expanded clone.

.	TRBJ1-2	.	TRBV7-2	CASSYQEGGYTF	TGTGCCAGCAGCTACCAGGAGGGGGGCTACACCTTC
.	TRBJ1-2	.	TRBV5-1	CASSLDGDSSGYTF	TGCGCCAGCAGCTTGGACGGGGACTCTTCTGGCTACACCTTC
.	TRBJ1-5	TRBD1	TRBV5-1	CASSWGPGQGEPQHF	TGCGCCAGCAGCTGGGGTCCGGGACAGGGGGAGCCCCAGCATTTT
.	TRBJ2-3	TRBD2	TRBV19	CASSTPSSGSTDTQYF	TGTGCCAGTAGTACCCCTTCTAGCGGGAGCACAGATACGCAGTATTTT
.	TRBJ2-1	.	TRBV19	CASSIEGSYNEQFF	TGTGCCAGTAGTATCGAGGGTTCCTACAATGAGCAGTTCTTC
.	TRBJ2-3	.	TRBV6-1	CASSGGPSSTDTQYF	TGTGCCAGCAGTGGAGGGCCTTCCAGCACAGATACGCAGTATTTT
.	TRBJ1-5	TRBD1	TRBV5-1	CASSRGQGEQPQHF	TGCGCCAGCAGCAGGGGACAGGGGGAACAGCCCCAGCATTTT
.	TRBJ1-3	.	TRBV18	CASSPGGLGNTIYF	TGTGCCAGCTCACCGGGAGGGCTTGGAAACACCATATATTTT
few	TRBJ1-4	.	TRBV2	CASSGYQGSTMKELFF	TGTGCCAGCAGTGGCTACCAGGGCTCTACAATGAAAGAACTGTTTTTT
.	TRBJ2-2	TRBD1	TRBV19	CASSIWDRYTGELFF	TGTGCCAGTAGTATCTGGGACAGATACACCGGGGAGCTGTTTTTT
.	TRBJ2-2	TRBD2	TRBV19	CASTRGARNGELFF	TGTGCCAGTACGCGGGGGGCCAGAAACGGGGAGCTGTTTTTT
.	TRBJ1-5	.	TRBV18	CASSPRVDQPQHF	TGTGCCAGCTCACCACGAGTGGATCAGCCCCAGCATTTT
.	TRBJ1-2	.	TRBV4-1	CASSQEPGATYGYTF	TGCGCCAGCAGCCAAGAGCCAGGGGCGACGTATGGCTACACCTTC
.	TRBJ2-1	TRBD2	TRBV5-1	CASSPTSGGAREQFF	TGCGCCAGCAGCCCTACTAGCGGGGGGGCTCGTGAGCAGTTCTTC
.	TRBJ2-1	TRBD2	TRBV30	CAWSLAGEKYNEQFF	TGTGCCTGGAGTCTAGCGGGGGAGAAATACAATGAGCAGTTCTTC
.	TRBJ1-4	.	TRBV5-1	CASCVGATNEKLFF	TGCGCCAGCTGCGTCGGGGCAACTAATGAAAAACTGTTTTTT
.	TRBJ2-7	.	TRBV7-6	CASSLIRGESYEQYF	TGTGCCAGCAGCTTAATCCGCGGGGAGTCCTACGAGCAGTACTTC
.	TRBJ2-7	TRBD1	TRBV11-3	CASSLRDRGDEQYF	TGTGCCAGCAGCCTACGGGACAGGGGGGATGAGCAGTACTTC
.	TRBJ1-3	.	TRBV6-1	CASSHEQAGNTIYF	TGTGCCAGCAGTCATGAACAGGCCGGAAACACCATATATTTT